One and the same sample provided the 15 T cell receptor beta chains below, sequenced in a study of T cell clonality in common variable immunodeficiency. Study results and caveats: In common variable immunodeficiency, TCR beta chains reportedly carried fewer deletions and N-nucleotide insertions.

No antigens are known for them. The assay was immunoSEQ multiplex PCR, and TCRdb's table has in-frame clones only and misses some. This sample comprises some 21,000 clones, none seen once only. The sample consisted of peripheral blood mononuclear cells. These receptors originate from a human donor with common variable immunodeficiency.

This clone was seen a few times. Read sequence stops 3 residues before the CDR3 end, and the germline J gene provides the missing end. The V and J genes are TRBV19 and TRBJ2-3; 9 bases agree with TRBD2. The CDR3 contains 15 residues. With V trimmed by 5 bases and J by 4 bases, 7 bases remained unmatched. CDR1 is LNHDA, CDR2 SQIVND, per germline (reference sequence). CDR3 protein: CASSLLAGPPDTQYF. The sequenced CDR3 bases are TGTGCCAGTAGTTTGCTAGCGGGACCCCCAGATACG.

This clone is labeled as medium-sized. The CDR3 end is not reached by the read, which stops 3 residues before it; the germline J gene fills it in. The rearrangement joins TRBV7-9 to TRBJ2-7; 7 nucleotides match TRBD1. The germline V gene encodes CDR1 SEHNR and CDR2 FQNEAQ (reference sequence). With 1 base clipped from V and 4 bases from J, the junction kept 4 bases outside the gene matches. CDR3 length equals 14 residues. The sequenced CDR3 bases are TGTGCCAGCAGCTTAGTCGGGACAGCTTACGAG. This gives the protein CASSLVGTAYE. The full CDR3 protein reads CASSLVGTAYEQYF.

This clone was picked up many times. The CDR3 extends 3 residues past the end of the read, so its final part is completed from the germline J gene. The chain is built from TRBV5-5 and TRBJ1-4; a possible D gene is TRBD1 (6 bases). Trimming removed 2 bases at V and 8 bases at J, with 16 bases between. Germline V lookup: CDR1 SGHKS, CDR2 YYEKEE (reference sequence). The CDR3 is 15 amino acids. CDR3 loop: CASSLETGLREKLFF. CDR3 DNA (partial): TGTGCCAGCAGCTTAGAGACAGGATTACGGGAAAAA.

CDR3 bases read: TGTGCCAGCAGCTTAACTGGGCAGGGCGGCGAGACC. This sequence encodes CASSLTGQGGET. The CDR3 reads in full as CASSLTGQGGETQYF. V is TRBV11-3 and J is TRBJ2-5, with D perhaps matching TRBD1 (5 bases). The CDR3 goes on 3 residues after the read ends, and that part is filled in from the germline J gene. The CDR3 totals 15 residues. Germline-derived CDR1 and CDR2 are SGHNT and YENEEA. With 2 bases removed from V and 5 bases from J, the gap between germline ends came to 15 bases.

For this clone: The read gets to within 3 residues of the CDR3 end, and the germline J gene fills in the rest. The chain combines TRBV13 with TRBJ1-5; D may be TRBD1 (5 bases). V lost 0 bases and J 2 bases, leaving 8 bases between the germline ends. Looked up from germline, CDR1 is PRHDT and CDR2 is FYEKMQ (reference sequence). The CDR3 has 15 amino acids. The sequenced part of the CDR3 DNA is TGTGCCAGCAGCTTAGGGAGGGGAGGCAATCAGCCC. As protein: CASSLGRGGNQP. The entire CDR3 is CASSLGRGGNQPQHF.

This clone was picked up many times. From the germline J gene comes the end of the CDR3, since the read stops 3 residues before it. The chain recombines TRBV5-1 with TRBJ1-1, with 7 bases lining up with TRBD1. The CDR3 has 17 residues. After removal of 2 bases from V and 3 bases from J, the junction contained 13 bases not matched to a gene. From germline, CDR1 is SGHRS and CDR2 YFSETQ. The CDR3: CASSLEKQGVLHTEAFF. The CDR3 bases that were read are TGCGCCAGCAGCTTAGAAAAGCAGGGGGTTTTGCACACTGAA.

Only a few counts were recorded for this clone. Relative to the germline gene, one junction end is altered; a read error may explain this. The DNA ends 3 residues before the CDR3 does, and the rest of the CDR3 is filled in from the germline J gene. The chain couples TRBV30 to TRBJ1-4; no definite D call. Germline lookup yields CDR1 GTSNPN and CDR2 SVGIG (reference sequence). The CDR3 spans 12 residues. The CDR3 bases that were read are TGTGCCTGGAGTCAGACTATTGAAAAA. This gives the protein CAWSQTIEK. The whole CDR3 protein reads CAWSQTIEKLFF.

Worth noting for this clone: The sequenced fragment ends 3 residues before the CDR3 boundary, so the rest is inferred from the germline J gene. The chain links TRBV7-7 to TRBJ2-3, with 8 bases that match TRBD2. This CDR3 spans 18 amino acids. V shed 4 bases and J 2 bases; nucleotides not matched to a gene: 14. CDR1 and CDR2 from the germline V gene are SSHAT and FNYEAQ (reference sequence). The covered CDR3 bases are TGTGCCAGCAGCTCCTCCACAACTAGCGGAGCCCTCACAGATACG. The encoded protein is CASSSSTTSGALTDT. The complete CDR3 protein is CASSSSTTSGALTDTQYF.

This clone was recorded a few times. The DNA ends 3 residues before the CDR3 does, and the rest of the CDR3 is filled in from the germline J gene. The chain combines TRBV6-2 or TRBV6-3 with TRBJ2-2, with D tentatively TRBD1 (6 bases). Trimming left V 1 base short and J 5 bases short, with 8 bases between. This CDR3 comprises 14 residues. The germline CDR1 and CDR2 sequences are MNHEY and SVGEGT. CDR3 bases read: TGTGCCAGCAGTTACTTCGACAGGACCGGGGAG. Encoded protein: CASSYFDRTGE. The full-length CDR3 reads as CASSYFDRTGELFF.

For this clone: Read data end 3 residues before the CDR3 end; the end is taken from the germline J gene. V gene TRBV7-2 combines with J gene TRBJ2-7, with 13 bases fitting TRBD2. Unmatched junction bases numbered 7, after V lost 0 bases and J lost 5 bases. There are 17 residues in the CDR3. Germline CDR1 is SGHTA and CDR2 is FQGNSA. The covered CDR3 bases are TGTGCCAGCAGCTTAGCGTCGGGACTAGCGGGGTTTGACGAG. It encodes CASSLASGLAGFDE. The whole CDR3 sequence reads CASSLASGLAGFDEQYF.

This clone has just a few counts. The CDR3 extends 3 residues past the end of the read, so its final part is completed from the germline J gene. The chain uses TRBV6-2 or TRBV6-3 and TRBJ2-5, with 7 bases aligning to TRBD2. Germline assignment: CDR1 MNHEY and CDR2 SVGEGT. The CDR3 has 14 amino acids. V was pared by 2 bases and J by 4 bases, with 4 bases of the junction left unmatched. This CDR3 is CASSYVGGGETQYF. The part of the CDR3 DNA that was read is TGTGCCAGCAGTTACGTGGGGGGGGGAGAGACC.

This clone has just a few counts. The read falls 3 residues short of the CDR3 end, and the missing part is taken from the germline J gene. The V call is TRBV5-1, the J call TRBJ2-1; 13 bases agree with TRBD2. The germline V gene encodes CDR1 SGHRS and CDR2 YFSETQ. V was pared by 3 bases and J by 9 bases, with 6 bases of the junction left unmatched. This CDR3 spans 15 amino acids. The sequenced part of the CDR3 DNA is TGCGCCAGCAGCTCCCGGACTAGCGGGAGTAGTGAG. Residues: CASSSRTSGSSE. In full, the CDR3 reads CASSSRTSGSSEQFF.

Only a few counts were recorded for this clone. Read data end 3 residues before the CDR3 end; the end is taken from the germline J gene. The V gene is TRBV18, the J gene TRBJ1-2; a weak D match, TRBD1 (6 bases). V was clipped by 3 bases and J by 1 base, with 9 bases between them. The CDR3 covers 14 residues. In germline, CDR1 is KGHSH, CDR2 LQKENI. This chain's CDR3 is CASSPGQINYGYTF. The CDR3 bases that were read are TGTGCCAGCTCACCCGGACAGATTAACTATGGC.

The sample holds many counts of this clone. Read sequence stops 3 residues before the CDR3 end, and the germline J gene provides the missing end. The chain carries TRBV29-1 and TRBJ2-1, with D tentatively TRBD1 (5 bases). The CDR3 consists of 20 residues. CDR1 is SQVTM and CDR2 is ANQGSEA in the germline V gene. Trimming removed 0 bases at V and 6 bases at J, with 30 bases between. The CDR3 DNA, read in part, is TGCAGCGTTGAAGATCTGGTTGGGGCAAACATAGGACCCCTCGGCAATGAG. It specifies CSVEDLVGANIGPLGNE. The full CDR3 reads CSVEDLVGANIGPLGNEQFF.

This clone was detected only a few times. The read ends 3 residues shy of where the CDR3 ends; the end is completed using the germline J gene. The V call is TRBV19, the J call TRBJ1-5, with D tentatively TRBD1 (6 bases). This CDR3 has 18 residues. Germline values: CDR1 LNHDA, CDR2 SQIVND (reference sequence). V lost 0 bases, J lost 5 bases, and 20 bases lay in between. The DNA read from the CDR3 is TGTGCCAGTAGTATAGATGGAGGGGGAGGATGGTGGGATCAGCCC. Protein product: CASSIDGGGGWWDQP. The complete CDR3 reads CASSIDGGGGWWDQPQHF.